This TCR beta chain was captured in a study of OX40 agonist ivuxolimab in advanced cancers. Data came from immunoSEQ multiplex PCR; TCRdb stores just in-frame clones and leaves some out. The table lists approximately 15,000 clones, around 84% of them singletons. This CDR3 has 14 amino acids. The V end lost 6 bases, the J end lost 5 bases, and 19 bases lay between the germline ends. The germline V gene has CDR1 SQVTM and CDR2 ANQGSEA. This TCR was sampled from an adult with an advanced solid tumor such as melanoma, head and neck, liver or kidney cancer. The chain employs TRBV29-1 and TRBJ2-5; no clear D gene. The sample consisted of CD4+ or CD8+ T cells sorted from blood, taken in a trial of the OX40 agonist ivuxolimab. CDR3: CSVQLYGVSETQYF. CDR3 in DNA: TGCAGCGTACAATTATATGGGGTCAGCGAGACCCAGTACTTC.